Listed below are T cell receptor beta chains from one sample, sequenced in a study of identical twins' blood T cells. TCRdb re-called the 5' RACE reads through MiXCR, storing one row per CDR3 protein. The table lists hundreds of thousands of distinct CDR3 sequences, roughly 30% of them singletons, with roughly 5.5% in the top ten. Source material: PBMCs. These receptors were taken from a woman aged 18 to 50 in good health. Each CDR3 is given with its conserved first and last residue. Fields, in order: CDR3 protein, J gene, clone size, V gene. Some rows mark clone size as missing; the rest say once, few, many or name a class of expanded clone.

cdr3_aa: CSARSTGGRYTEAFF; j_call: TRBJ1-1; clone_size: few; v_call: TRBV20-1
cdr3_aa: CASSSLLSGQFYEQFF; j_call: TRBJ2-1; clone_size: many; v_call: TRBV19
cdr3_aa: CASSLALAGAVDTQYF; j_call: TRBJ2-3; clone_size: .; v_call: TRBV11-2
cdr3_aa: CASSPKGQSYGYTF; j_call: TRBJ1-2; clone_size: few; v_call: TRBV18
cdr3_aa: CASSLPDRVSEAFF; j_call: TRBJ1-1; clone_size: few; v_call: TRBV7-9
cdr3_aa: CSGTNSYEQYF; j_call: TRBJ2-7; clone_size: .; v_call: TRBV29-1
cdr3_aa: CSVPVDTQYF; j_call: TRBJ2-3; clone_size: .; v_call: TRBV29-1
cdr3_aa: CSGSGSSYNEQFF; j_call: TRBJ2-1; clone_size: many; v_call: TRBV20-1
cdr3_aa: CASREHGTNSPLHF; j_call: TRBJ1-6; clone_size: .; v_call: TRBV3-1
cdr3_aa: CASQQGSNTGELFF; j_call: TRBJ2-2; clone_size: many; v_call: TRBV6-2/TRBV6-3
cdr3_aa: CASSLETGYEQYF; j_call: TRBJ2-7; clone_size: few; v_call: TRBV5-1
cdr3_aa: CASSLAEEANTEAFF; j_call: TRBJ1-1; clone_size: few; v_call: TRBV5-1
cdr3_aa: CSAKDLLYGYTF; j_call: TRBJ1-2; clone_size: .; v_call: TRBV20-1
cdr3_aa: CASSQDYNYEQYF; j_call: TRBJ2-7; clone_size: few; v_call: TRBV3-1
cdr3_aa: CASRPMVRLFNNEQFF; j_call: TRBJ2-1; clone_size: .; v_call: TRBV2
cdr3_aa: CASSPPTGGFTDTQYF; j_call: TRBJ2-3; clone_size: .; v_call: TRBV9
cdr3_aa: CASSALQNYGYTF; j_call: TRBJ1-2; clone_size: few; v_call: TRBV7-9
cdr3_aa: CSAEQGNALGKLFF; j_call: TRBJ1-4; clone_size: .; v_call: TRBV20-1
cdr3_aa: CASGLANNEQFF; j_call: TRBJ2-1; clone_size: few; v_call: TRBV7-2
cdr3_aa: CSVSVGASSYEQYF; j_call: TRBJ2-7; clone_size: .; v_call: TRBV29-1
cdr3_aa: CASSPTGAMNTGELFF; j_call: TRBJ2-2; clone_size: .; v_call: TRBV5-6
cdr3_aa: CASSLAGREKLFF; j_call: TRBJ1-4; clone_size: .; v_call: TRBV5-1
cdr3_aa: CASRGQGGPYEQYF; j_call: TRBJ2-7; clone_size: .; v_call: TRBV2
cdr3_aa: CASSPRRLSYNEQFF; j_call: TRBJ2-1; clone_size: .; v_call: TRBV27
cdr3_aa: CASSFSRELFF; j_call: TRBJ2-2; clone_size: few; v_call: TRBV12-3/TRBV12-4
cdr3_aa: CATRDRGTNEKLFF; j_call: TRBJ1-4; clone_size: .; v_call: TRBV4-3